The present entry profiles one T cell receptor beta chain with its context. Authors' data handling: From reference gene primer amplification, estimates of nucleated cell counts were derived. Assay used: immunoSEQ multiplex PCR; TCRdb lists only in-frame clones, some missing. V and J calls and clone size are given by that table; D and trimming were obtained from the DNA. The data hold approximately 84,000 clones, with 83% observed a single time. These data belong to a study of blood T cell repertoires in COVID-19. Study summary: PBMCs, B-cell-depleted T cells, or T cells were the source of the cDNA or gDNA that made up the material.

The ends lost 3 bases at V and 1 base at J; junction bases unmatched: 4. The CDR3 spans 16 residues. Per germline, CDR1 LGHDT and CDR2 YNNKEL (reference sequence). This TCR came from a woman of 80 years or more with acute or convalescent COVID-19. V is TRBV3-1 (or the pseudogene TRBV3-2) and J is TRBJ2-1; TRBD2 matches 9 bases. Sequenced sample: peripheral blood. In DNA form, the CDR3 reads TGTGCCAGCAGCCAGCCCCTAGCGGGATCCTACAATGAGCAGTTCTTC. Translating gives CASSQPLAGSYNEQFF.